What follows are 2 T cell receptor beta chains derived from one specimen sequenced in a study of cytomegalovirus exposure and HLA in healthy donors. The PCR was carried out with 60 Vbeta primers and 13 Jbeta primers. Data came from immunoSEQ multiplex PCR; TCRdb stores just in-frame clones and leaves some out. The sample has around 150,000 clones; roughly 82% are singletons. The sequencing input was PBMCs. These receptors were collected from a young man in good health and CMV-seropositive.

This clone has a handful of counts. The chain links TRBV6-4 to TRBJ2-1, with 12 bases aligning to TRBD2. Germline V gives CDR1 MRHNA, CDR2 SNTAGT. V lost 3 bases to trimming and J lost 3 bases; unmatched junction nucleotides: 0. The CDR3 spans 15 residues. Here the CDR3 DNA reads TGTGCCAGCAGTGAGACTAGCGGGAGCTACAATGAGCAGTTCTTC. It translates to CASSETSGSYNEQFF.

With regard to this clone: The junction does not match germline at one end; this may be a read error. The V and J genes are TRBV7-9 and TRBJ2-7; 9 bases align to TRBD2. The germline V gene encodes CDR1 SEHNR and CDR2 FQNEAQ (reference sequence). The CDR3 length is 15 residues. The CDR3 nucleotides read TGTGCCAGCAGTTTAGGCGGGGGGGGCTCCTACGAGCAGTACTTC. Its translation is CASSLGGGGSYEQYF. Variable domain in full (rest from reference TRBV7-9 and TRBJ2-7): DTGVSQNPRHKITKRGQNVTFRCDPISEHNRLYWYRQTLGQGPEFLTYFQNEAQLEKSRLLSDRFSAERPKGSFSTLEIQRTEQGDSAMYLCASSLGGGGSYEQYFGPGTRLTVT.